This TCR beta chain was identified in a study of blood T cell repertoires in COVID-19. The germline V gene has CDR1 KGHSH and CDR2 LQKENI. V was trimmed by 3 bases and J by 2 bases, leaving 13 bases between them. This CDR3 contains 15 residues. Libraries were prepared by immunoSEQ multiplex PCR; TCRdb keeps only in-frame clonotypes and omits some of them. Found here are about 110,000 clones, 71% of them singletons; the top ten hold about 1%. The TCR sequence derives from a human donor with acute or convalescent COVID-19. The donor label of this sample is uncertain. Material for sequencing was peripheral blood. The chain is built from TRBV18 and TRBJ1-2; D ambiguous. CDR3 sequence: CASSPLPAVNYGYTF. The CDR3 DNA reads as TGTGCCAGCTCACCCCTCCCGGCGGTAAACTATGGCTACACCTTC. Together with reference TRBV18 and TRBJ1-2, the CDR3 gives the full variable domain: NAGVMQNPRHLVRRRGQEARLRCSPMKGHSHVYWYRQLPEEGLKFMVYLQKENIIDESGMPKERFSAEFPKEGPSILRIQQVVRGDSAAYFCASSPLPAVNYGYTFGSGTRLTVV.